The 24 T cell receptor beta chains below all came from one sample that was sequenced in a study of CD4 T cells in relation to SARS-CoV-2 and coronaviruses (dated by TCRdb to about 2021). The library was prepared using the immunoSEQ multiplex PCR assay. TCRdb provides this immuneACCESS table in a form limited to in-frame rearrangements. Some clones are lacking; in checked studies, under half of them reflect an unresolved V gene, and why the rest are absent is not known. For this sample the table gives about 59,000 clones, of which 86% were detected only once. Around 1.3% of the sample is taken by the ten largest. CD4+ T cells from unexposed donors were collected before the COVID-19 pandemic (2011-2018). The material sequenced was memory CD4+ T cells from PBMCs. Explained via the paper, the cell subset or site label denotes: memory (non-naive) CD4+ T cells. Receptors were obtained from a human donor in good health.

The rearrangement links TRBV6-5 to TRBJ2-7; 9 nucleotides line up with TRBD1. The germline V gene encodes CDR1 MNHEY and CDR2 SVGAGI. CDR3 length: 14 residues. Trimming at V came to 4 bases and at J to 4 bases, leaving 5 bases not matched to a gene. CDR3 loop: CASSWADRGYEQYF. CDR3 bases: TGTGCCAGCAGTTGGGCGGACAGGGGATACGAGCAGTACTTC.

V gene TRBV3-1 (or the pseudogene TRBV3-2) combines with J gene TRBJ1-1; 11 nucleotides match TRBD1. This CDR3 is 15 amino acids long. The V and J ends lost 2 bases and 4 bases, in that order; junction bases with no gene match: 3. CDR1 LGHDT and CDR2 YNNKEL come from the germline V gene (reference sequence). CDR3 amino acids: CASSQMGTGGTEAFF. The CDR3 region has the DNA TGTGCCAGCAGCCAAATGGGGACAGGGGGCACTGAAGCTTTCTTT.

The rearrangement uses TRBV5-1 and TRBJ2-3, with D tentatively TRBD2 (6 bases). The germline gives CDR1 SGHRS, CDR2 YFSETQ. V was pared by 4 bases and J by 3 bases, with 12 bases between. The CDR3 has 14 residues. The DNA for the CDR3 is TGCGCCAGCAGCCCAGGACGGGGGACAGATACGCAGTATTTT. This translates into CASSPGRGTDTQYF.

The chain joins TRBV28 to TRBJ2-7; D is perhaps TRBD2 (5 bases). The CDR3 has 14 residues. CDR1 and CDR2 (germline): MDHEN, SYDVKM. Trimming took 6 bases from V and 0 from J, leaving 12 bases between them. CDR3 bases: TGTGCCAGCAGCCCACAGCGGAGCTCCTACGAGCAGTACTTC. Amino acid sequence: CASSPQRSSYEQYF.

The rearrangement joins TRBV19 to TRBJ2-1, with 7 bases lining up with TRBD1. CDR3 size: 14 residues. Looked up from germline, CDR1 is LNHDA and CDR2 is SQIVND (reference sequence). The V and J ends lost 4 bases and 3 bases, in that order; junction bases with no gene match: 3. The CDR3 DNA sequence: TGTGCCAGTAGTAGACAGGGCCACTACAATGAGCAGTTCTTC. This codes for CASSRQGHYNEQFF.

V is TRBV16 and J is TRBJ2-6; TRBD1 matches at 8 bases. Per the germline V gene, CDR1 is KGHSY and CDR2 is FQNENV. The CDR3 sequence is 16 residues long. V was clipped by 4 bases and J by 0 bases; unmatched bases: 2. The CDR3 DNA sequence: TGTGCCAGCAGCCTCACAGGGGGCTCTGGGGCCAACGTCCTGACTTTC. This codes for CASSLTGGSGANVLTF.

The chain is built from TRBV28 and TRBJ2-7; 8 nucleotides match TRBD1. J gave up 1 base and V 3 bases, and 5 bases lay outside the gene matches. This CDR3 comprises 15 residues. Germline-derived CDR1 and CDR2 are MDHEN and SYDVKM. CDR3 in DNA: TGTGCCAGCAGTTTTAGGGACAGGCCGTCCTACGAGCAGTACTTC. This gives the protein CASSFRDRPSYEQYF.

This clone has only one observation. The rearrangement links TRBV5-4 to TRBJ1-6, with a weak D call TRBD1 (5 bases). V was shortened by 5 bases and J by 4 bases, with 13 bases between the two germline ends. Germline V gives CDR1 SGHNT, CDR2 YYREEE (reference sequence). The CDR3 totals 15 residues. CDR3 residues: CASSPGGRYNSPLHF. CDR3 sequence (DNA): TGTGCCAGCAGTCCTGGGGGGAGGTATAATTCACCCCTCCACTTT.

This rearrangement joins TRBV18 to TRBJ1-5; 12 nucleotides agree with TRBD1. CDR1 KGHSH and CDR2 LQKENI come from the germline V gene. CDR3 length equals 16 residues. The J segment lost 6 bases and the V segment lost 5 bases, leaving 8 bases of the junction unmatched. CDR3 region: CASSGTGGAGSQPQHF. The CDR3, as DNA: TGTGCCAGCTCAGGGACAGGGGGCGCGGGTAGTCAGCCCCAGCATTTT.

The rearrangement links TRBV7-2 to TRBJ1-1; D ambiguous. Germline-derived CDR1 and CDR2 are SGHTA and FQGNSA. V was clipped by 5 bases and J by 0 bases, with 10 bases between them. The CDR3 totals 14 residues. This CDR3 is CASSRQILNTEAFF. The DNA of the CDR3 is TGTGCCAGCAGCCGCCAGATTTTGAACACTGAAGCTTTCTTT.

The V call is TRBV5-1, the J call TRBJ2-1; D assignment may be TRBD1 or TRBD2 (6 bases each). Germline assignment: CDR1 SGHRS and CDR2 YFSETQ. V was pared by 0 bases and J by 6 bases, with 10 bases between. The CDR3 extends over 14 amino acids. CDR3 in amino acids: CASSLVPGANEQFF. For the CDR3, the DNA is TGCGCCAGCAGCTTGGTCCCGGGGGCCAATGAGCAGTTCTTC.

CDR3 nucleotides: TGTGCCAGTAGCCCTAACCGAGCGGGAATGGGTAATGAGCAGTTCTTC. Translation gives CASSPNRAGMGNEQFF. The chain uses TRBV19 and TRBJ2-1; TRBD2 matches 7 bases. Trimming removed 6 bases from V and 7 bases from J; junction bases left unmatched: 15. The CDR3 is 16 residues long. From germline, CDR1 is LNHDA and CDR2 SQIVND (reference sequence).

In regard to this clone: The identical CDR3 is also encoded by other nucleotide sequences in the sample. The rearrangement uses TRBV19 and TRBJ2-1, with 14 bases that match TRBD2. Germline lookup yields CDR1 LNHDA and CDR2 SQIVND (reference sequence). CDR3 size: 15 residues. With V trimmed by 6 bases and J by 7 bases, 5 bases remained unmatched. CDR3 sequence reads: CASSGLAGGRNEQFF. The CDR3 coding sequence is TGTGCCAGTAGCGGACTAGCGGGAGGTAGGAATGAGCAGTTCTTC.

The V call is TRBV11-2, the J call TRBJ1-6; D might be TRBD1 (5 bases). Trimming took off 6 bases at V and 8 bases at J, with 17 bases between the two ends. There are 15 residues in the CDR3. Germline V gene data show CDR1 as SGHAT and CDR2 as FQNNGV. For the CDR3, the DNA is TGTGCCAGCAGTACCGGGCCCGACAGATATTCACCCCTCCACTTT. Translation: CASSTGPDRYSPLHF.

V is TRBV7-9 and J is TRBJ2-7; D gene uncertain. V lost 5 bases and J lost 2, with 22 bases in between. From germline, CDR1 is SEHNR and CDR2 FQNEAQ (reference sequence). This CDR3 is 17 amino acids long. The CDR3 is CASSPSIRYLRAYEQYF. The CDR3 DNA reads as TGTGCCAGCAGCCCATCCATAAGATACCTAAGAGCCTACGAGCAGTACTTC.

This clone was found a few times. The chain recombines TRBV7-8 with TRBJ2-7, with D possibly being TRBD1 or TRBD2 (6 bases each). The germline V and J ends were trimmed by 8 bases and 5 bases, with 16 bases remaining between them. CDR3 length: 13 amino acids. CDR1 SGHVS and CDR2 FQNEAQ come from the germline V gene. CDR3 nucleotides: TGTGCCAGCGGAGGGCAGGGGATCCACGAGCAGTACTTC. Its translation is CASGGQGIHEQYF.

This chain uses TRBV24-1 with TRBJ1-2; the D gene is possibly TRBD1 (5 bases). The germline CDR1 and CDR2 sequences are KGHDR and SFDVKD. There are 12 residues in the CDR3. The V end was cut by 4 bases, the J end by 8 bases, with 10 bases between. For the CDR3, the DNA is TGTGCCACCAGTGACCCCCGGGGCGGCTACACCTTC. The encoded protein is CATSDPRGGYTF.

This clone was seen only once. V is TRBV3-1 (or the pseudogene TRBV3-2) and J is TRBJ1-5; 7 positions agree with TRBD1. J was trimmed by 3 bases and V by 4 bases; bases with no gene match: 6. The germline CDR1 and CDR2 sequences are LGHDT and YNNKEL (reference sequence). The CDR3 extends over 15 amino acids. CDR3 residues: CASSLTGQSNQPQHF. CDR3 sequence (DNA): TGTGCCAGCAGCCTGACGGGACAGTCCAATCAGCCCCAGCATTTT.

The chain couples TRBV12-3 or TRBV12-4 to TRBJ2-7, with no clear D. The CDR3 loop spans 13 amino acids. Trimming pared 6 bases from V and 1 base from J, leaving 10 bases between. This CDR3 is CASRMTGSYEQYF. CDR3 coding DNA: TGTGCCAGCAGAATGACTGGGTCCTACGAGCAGTACTTC.

V gene TRBV6-5 combines with J gene TRBJ2-1; unclear D gene. CDR3 size: 11 residues. The V end was cut by 8 bases, the J end by 8 bases, with 10 bases between. Germline assignment: CDR1 MNHEY and CDR2 SVGAGI. The CDR3 nucleotides read TGTGCCAGCGCATTGAGCTATGAGCAGTTCTTC. Its translation: CASALSYEQFF.

The chain uses TRBV7-3 and TRBJ2-5; D is undetermined. The CDR3 covers 15 residues. The V end lost 0 bases, the J end lost 5 bases, and 13 bases lay between the germline ends. Germline loops: CDR1 SGHTA, CDR2 FQGTGA. The CDR3 DNA reads TGTGCCAGCAGCTTAACGGCAGACCTTGAGGAGACCCAGTACTTC. Protein sequence: CASSLTADLEETQYF.

This chain links TRBV30 with TRBJ1-5; TRBD1 might be the D (5 bases). CDR3 length: 13 amino acids. V lost 4 bases to trimming and J lost 7 bases, with 14 bases between them. The germline CDR1 and CDR2 sequences are GTSNPN and SVGIG (reference sequence). The CDR3 DNA sequence: TGTGCCTGGACCTACCAGGGAGGGCAGCCCCAGCATTTT. The encoded protein is CAWTYQGGQPQHF.

This clone was seen just once. V is TRBV30 and J is TRBJ1-1, with 7 bases fitting TRBD1. V was pared by 3 bases and J by 4 bases, with 11 bases of the junction left unmatched. CDR1 GTSNPN and CDR2 SVGIG come from the germline V gene (reference sequence). This CDR3 comprises 15 residues. CDR3 in amino acids: CAWRGIDRVSTEAFF. The CDR3 DNA reads as TGTGCCTGGAGGGGTATCGACAGGGTGTCCACTGAAGCTTTCTTT.

The V and J genes are TRBV11-2 and TRBJ2-1; maybe TRBD1 (5 bases). This CDR3 is 14 amino acids long. V gave up 5 bases and J gave up 3 bases, with 11 bases separating them. Germline lookup yields CDR1 SGHAT and CDR2 FQNNGV. This CDR3 reads CASSAATGYNEQFF. Written as DNA, the CDR3 is TGTGCCAGCAGCGCCGCCACAGGCTACAATGAGCAGTTCTTC.